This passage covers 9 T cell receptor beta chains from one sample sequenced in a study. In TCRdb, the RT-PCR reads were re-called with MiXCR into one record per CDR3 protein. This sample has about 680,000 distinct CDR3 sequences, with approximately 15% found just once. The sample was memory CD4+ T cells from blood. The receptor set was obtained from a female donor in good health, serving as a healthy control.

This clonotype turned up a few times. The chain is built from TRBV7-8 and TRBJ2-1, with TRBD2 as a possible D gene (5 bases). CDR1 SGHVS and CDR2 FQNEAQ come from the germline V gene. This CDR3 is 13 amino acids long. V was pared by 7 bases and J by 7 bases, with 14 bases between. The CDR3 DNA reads TGTGCCAGCAACCCAACAACGGGGAATGAGCAGTTCTTC. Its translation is CASNPTTGNEQFF.

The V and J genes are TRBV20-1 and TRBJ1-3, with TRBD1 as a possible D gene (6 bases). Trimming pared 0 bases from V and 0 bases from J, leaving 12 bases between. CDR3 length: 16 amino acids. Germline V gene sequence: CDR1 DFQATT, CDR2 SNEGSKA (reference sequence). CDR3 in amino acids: CSARDRGGSSGNTIYF. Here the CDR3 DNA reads TGCAGTGCTAGAGACAGGGGCGGAAGCTCTGGAAACACCATATATTTT.

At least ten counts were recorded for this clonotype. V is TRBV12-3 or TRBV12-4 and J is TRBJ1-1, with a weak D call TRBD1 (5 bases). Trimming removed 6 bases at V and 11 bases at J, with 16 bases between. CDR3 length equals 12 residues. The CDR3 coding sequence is TGTGCCAGCAGGACGTGGGGGGTAGGGGCTTTCTTT. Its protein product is CASRTWGVGAFF.

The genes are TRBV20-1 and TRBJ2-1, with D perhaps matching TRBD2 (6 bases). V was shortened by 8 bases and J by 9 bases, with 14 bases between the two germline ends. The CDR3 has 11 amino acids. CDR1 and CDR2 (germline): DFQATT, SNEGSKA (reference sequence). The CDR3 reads CSSPRRGEQFF. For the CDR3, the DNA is TGCAGTTCGCCCAGGAGGGGTGAGCAGTTCTTC.

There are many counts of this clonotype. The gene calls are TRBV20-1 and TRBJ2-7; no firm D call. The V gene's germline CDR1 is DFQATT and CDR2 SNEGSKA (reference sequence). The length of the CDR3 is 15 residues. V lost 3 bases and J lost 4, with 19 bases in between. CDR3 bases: TGCAGTGCTAGTTCGGGCGGTCCCGCCGATTACGAGCAGTACTTC. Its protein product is CSASSGGPADYEQYF.

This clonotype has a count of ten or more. In nucleotides, the CDR3 is TGTGCCAGCAGTGCCCTGGTAGCGAGCTCCTACGAGCAGTACTTC. This codes for CASSALVASSYEQYF. This chain joins TRBV6-5 and TRBJ2-7; tentatively, D is TRBD2 (5 bases). V was clipped by 5 bases and J by 0 bases, with 14 bases between them. The CDR3 contains 15 residues. From germline, CDR1 is MNHEY and CDR2 SVGAGI.

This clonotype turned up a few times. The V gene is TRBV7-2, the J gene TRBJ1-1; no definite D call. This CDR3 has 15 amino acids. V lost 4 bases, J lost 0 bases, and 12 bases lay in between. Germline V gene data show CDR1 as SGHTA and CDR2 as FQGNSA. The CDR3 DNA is TGTGCCAGCAGCTCCCGGAACCTTATGAACACTGAAGCTTTCTTT. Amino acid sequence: CASSSRNLMNTEAFF.

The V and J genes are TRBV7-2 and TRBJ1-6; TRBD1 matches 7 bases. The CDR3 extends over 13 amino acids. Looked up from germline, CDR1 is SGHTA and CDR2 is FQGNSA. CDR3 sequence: CGSGGGYNSPLHF. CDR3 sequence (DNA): TGTGGCTCGGGAGGGGGCTACAATTCACCCCTCCACTTT.

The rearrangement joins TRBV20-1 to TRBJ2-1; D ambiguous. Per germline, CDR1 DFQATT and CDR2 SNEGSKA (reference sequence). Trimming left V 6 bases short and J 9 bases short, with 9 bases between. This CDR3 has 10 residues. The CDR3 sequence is CSANGFEQFF. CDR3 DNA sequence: TGCAGTGCAAATGGATTTGAGCAGTTCTTC.